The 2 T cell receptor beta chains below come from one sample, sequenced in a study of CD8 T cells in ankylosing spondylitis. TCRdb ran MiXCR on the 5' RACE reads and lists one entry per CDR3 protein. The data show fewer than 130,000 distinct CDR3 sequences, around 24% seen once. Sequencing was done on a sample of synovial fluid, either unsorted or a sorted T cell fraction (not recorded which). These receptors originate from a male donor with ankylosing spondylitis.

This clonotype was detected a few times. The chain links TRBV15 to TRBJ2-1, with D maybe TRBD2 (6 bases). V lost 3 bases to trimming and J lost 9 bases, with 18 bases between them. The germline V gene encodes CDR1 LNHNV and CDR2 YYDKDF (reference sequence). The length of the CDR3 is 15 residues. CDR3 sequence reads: CATSRIGSSGREQFF. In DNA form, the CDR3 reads TGTGCCACCAGCAGGATCGGGAGCTCGGGTCGTGAGCAGTTCTTC.

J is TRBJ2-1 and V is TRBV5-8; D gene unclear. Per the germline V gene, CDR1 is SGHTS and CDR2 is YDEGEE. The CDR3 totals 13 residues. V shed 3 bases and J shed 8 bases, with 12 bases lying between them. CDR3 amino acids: CASSSPGPYEQFF. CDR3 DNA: TGTGCCAGCAGCTCCCCAGGACCATATGAGCAGTTCTTC.